This T cell receptor (beta chain) was obtained from a study of blood T cell repertoires in COVID-19. Whole-study context: Two negative PCRs, clearance, or symptom resolution were required of recovered Cohort 3 donors. PBMCs, B-cell-depleted T cells, or T cells provided the cDNA or gDNA that made up the material.

In its sample, this clone was seen once. CDR3 length equals 15 residues. The V segment lost 0 bases and the J segment 4 bases; nucleotides outside the gene matches: 2. The germline V gene encodes CDR1 SGHDT and CDR2 YYEEEE. Original processing notes: Using reference gene primer amplification, nucleated cell counts were estimated. TCRdb's table, derived via immunoSEQ multiplex PCR, lists solely in-frame clones and lacks some. V, J and clone size were drawn from that table, and D and trimming were deduced from the DNA. The sample holds under 150,000 clones, about 87% seen once. All enrollees were roughly 18 to 89 years old and from about 24 US areas.

This clonotype was obtained from a man in his forties or fifties in a cohort exposed to, infected with or recovered from COVID-19 (not recorded which). Specimen: PBMCs or T cells enriched from blood (not recorded which). The rearrangement links TRBV5-6 to TRBJ2-2; 8 nucleotides line up with TRBD2. The CDR3 loop reads CASSLVAGGTGELFF. Here the CDR3 DNA reads TGTGCCAGCAGCTTGGTTGCGGGAGGCACCGGGGAGCTGTTTTTT.